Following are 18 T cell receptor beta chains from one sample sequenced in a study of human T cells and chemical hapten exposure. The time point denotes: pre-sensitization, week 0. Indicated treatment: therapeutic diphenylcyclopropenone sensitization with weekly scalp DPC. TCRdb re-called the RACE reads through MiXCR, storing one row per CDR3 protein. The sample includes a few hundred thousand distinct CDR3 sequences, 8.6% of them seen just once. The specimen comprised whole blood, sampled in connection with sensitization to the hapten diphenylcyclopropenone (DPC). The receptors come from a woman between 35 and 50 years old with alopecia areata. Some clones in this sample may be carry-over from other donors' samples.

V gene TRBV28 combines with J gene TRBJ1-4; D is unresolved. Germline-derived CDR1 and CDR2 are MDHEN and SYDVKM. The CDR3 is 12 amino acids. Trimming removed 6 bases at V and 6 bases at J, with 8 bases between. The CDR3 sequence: CASREMDEKLFF. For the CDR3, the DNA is TGTGCCAGCAGGGAGATGGATGAAAAACTGTTTTTT. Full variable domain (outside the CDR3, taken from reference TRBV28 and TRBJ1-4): DVKVTQSSRYLVKRTGEKVFLECVQDMDHENMFWYRQDPGLGLRLIYFSYDVKMKEKGDIPEGYSVSREKKERFSLILESASTNQTSMYLCASREMDEKLFFGSGTQLSVL.

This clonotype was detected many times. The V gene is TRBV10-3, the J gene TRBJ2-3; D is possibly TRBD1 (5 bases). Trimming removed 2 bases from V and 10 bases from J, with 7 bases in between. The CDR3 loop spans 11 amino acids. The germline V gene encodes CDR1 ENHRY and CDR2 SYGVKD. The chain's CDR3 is CAISEGHPQYF. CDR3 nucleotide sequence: TGTGCCATCAGTGAGGGACACCCGCAGTATTTT.

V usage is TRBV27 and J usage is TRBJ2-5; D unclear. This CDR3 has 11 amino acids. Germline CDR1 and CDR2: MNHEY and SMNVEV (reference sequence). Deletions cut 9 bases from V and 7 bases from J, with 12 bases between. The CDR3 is CASTYRGTQYF. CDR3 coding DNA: TGTGCCAGTACCTACCGCGGGACCCAGTACTTC.

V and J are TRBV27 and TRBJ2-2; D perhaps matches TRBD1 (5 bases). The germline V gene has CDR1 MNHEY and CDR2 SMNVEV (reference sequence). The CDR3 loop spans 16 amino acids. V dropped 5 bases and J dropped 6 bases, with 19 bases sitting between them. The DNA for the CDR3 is TGTGCCAGCAGTACCCACGCTAGTTTCAGGGCCGGGGAGCTGTTTTTT. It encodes CASSTHASFRAGELFF.

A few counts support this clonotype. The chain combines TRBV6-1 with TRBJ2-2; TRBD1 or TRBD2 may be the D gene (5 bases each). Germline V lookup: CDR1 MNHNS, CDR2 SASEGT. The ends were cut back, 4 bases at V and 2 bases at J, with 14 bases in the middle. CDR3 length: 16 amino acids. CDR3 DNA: TGTGCCAGCAGTGCGACCGGGACGGATAACACCGGGGAGCTGTTTTTT. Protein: CASSATGTDNTGELFF.

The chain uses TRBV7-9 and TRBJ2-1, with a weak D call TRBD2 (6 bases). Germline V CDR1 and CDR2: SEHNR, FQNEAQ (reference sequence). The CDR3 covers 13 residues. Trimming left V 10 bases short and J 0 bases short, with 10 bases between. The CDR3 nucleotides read TGTGCCACCCGGGAGTACTCCTACAATGAGCAGTTCTTC. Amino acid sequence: CATREYSYNEQFF.

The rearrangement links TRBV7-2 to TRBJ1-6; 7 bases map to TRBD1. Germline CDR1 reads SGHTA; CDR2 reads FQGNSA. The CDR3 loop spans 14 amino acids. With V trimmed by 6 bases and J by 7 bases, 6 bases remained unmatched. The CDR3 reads CASSRGTANSPLHF. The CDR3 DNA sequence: TGTGCCAGCAGTCGTGGGACAGCCAATTCACCCCTCCACTTT.

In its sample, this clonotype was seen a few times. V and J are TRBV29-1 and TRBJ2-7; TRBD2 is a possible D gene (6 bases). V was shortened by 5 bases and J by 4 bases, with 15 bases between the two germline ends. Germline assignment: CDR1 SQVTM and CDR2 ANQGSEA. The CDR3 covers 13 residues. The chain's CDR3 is CSVLGGVGYEQYF. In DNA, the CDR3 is TGCAGCGTTCTGGGGGGAGTCGGATACGAGCAGTACTTC.

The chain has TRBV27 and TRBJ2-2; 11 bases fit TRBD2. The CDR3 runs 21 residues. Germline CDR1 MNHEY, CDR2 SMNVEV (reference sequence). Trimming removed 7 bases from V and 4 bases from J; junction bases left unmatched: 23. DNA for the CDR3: TGTGCCAGCACTCAAGTGGTCGGGACTAGCGGACCCCACTTGGTCACCGGGGAGCTGTTTTTT. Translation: CASTQVVGTSGPHLVTGELFF.

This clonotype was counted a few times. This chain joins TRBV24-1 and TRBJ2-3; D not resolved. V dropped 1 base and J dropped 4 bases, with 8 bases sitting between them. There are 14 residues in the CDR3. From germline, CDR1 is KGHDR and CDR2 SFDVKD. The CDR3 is CATSDFKGADTQYF. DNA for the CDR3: TGTGCCACCAGTGATTTCAAGGGCGCAGATACGCAGTATTTT.

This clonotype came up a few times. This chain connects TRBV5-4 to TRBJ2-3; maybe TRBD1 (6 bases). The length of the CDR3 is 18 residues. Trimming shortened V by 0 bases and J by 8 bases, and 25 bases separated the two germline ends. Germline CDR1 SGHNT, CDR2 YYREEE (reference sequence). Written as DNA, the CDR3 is TGTGCCAGCAGCTTGGCCGACAGGCCTAGGCCCCTGATCCCTACGCAGTATTTT. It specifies CASSLADRPRPLIPTQYF.

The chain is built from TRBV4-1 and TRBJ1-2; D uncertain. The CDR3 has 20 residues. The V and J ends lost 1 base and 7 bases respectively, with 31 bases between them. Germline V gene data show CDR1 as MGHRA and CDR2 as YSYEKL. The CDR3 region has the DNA TGCGCCAGCAGCCAAGTAGTCCCCACGAGGCAAGAGGTCTCCCGGGGTGGCTACACCTTC. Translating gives CASSQVVPTRQEVSRGGYTF.

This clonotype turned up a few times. The CDR3 sequence is CASSVSGETQYF. In DNA form, the CDR3 reads TGTGCCAGCAGCGTATCTGGAGAGACCCAGTACTTC. The chain recombines TRBV9 with TRBJ2-5; D uncertain. Between the trimmed V and J ends, which lost 1 base and 4 bases, there was a span of 5 bases. The CDR3 has 12 amino acids. In germline, CDR1 is SGDLS, CDR2 YYNGEE.

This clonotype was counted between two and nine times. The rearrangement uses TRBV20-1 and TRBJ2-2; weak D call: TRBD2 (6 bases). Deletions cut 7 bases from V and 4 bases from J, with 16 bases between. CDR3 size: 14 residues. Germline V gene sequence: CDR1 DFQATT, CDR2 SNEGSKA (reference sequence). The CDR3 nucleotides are TGCAGTGTAGTAGGGCGGGAATCCACCGGGGAGCTGTTTTTT. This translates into CSVVGRESTGELFF.

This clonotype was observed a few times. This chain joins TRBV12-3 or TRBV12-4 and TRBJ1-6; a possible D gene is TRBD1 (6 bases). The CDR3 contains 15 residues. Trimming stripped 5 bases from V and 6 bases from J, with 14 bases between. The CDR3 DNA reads TGTGCCAGCAGTAGAAGAACAGGGATTAATTCACCCCTCCACTTT. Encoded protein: CASSRRTGINSPLHF.

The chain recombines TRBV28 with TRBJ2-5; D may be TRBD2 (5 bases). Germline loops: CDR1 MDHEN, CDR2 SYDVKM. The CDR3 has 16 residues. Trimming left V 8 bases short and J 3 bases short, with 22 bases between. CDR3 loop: CASALRARQSEETQYF. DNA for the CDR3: TGTGCCAGCGCATTGCGGGCCAGGCAATCCGAAGAGACCCAGTACTTC.

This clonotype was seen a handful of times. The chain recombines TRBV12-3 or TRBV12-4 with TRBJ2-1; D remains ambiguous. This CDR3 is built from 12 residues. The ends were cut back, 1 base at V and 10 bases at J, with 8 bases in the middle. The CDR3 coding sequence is TGTGCCAGCAGTTTAGTAGGAATAGAGCAGTTCTTC. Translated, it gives CASSLVGIEQFF.

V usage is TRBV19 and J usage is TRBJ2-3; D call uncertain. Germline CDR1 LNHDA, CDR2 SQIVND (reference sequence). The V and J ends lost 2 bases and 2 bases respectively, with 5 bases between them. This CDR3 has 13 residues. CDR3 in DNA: TGTGCCAGTAGTATATTCAACACAGATACGCAGTATTTT. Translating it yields CASSIFNTDTQYF.